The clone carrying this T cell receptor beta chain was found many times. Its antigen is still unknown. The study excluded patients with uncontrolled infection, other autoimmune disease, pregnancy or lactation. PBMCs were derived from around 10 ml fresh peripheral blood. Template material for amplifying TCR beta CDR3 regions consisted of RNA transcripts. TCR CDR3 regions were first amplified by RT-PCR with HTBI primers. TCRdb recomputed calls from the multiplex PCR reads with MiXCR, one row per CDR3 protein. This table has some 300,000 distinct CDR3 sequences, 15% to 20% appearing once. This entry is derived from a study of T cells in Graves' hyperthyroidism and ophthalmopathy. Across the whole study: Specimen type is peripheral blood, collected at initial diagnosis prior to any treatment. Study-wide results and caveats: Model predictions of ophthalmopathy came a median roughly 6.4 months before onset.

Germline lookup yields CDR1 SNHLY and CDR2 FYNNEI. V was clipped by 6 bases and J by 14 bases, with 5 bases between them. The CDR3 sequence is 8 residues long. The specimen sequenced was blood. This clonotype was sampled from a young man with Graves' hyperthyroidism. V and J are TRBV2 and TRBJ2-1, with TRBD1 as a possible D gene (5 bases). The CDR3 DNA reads TGTGCCAGCAGCAGGGAGTTCTTC. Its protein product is CASSREFF. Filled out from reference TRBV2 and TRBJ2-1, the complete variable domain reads EPEVTQTPSHQVTQMGQEVILRCVPISNHLYFYWYRQILGQKVEFLVSFYNNEISEKSEIFDDQFSVERPDGSNFTLKIRSTKLEDSAMYFCASSREFFGPGTRLTVL.